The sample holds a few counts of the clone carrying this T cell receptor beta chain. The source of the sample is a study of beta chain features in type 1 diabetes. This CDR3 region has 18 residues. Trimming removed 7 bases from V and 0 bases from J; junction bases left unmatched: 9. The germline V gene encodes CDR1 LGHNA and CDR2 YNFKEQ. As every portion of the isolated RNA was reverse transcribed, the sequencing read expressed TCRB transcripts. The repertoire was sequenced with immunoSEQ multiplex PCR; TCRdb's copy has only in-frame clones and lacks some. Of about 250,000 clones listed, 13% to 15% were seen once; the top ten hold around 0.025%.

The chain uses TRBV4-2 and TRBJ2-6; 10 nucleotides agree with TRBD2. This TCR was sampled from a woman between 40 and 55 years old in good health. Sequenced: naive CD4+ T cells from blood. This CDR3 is CASTPSGGGSSGANVLTF. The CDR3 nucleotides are TGTGCCAGCACACCTAGCGGGGGAGGGAGCTCTGGGGCCAACGTCCTGACTTTC.